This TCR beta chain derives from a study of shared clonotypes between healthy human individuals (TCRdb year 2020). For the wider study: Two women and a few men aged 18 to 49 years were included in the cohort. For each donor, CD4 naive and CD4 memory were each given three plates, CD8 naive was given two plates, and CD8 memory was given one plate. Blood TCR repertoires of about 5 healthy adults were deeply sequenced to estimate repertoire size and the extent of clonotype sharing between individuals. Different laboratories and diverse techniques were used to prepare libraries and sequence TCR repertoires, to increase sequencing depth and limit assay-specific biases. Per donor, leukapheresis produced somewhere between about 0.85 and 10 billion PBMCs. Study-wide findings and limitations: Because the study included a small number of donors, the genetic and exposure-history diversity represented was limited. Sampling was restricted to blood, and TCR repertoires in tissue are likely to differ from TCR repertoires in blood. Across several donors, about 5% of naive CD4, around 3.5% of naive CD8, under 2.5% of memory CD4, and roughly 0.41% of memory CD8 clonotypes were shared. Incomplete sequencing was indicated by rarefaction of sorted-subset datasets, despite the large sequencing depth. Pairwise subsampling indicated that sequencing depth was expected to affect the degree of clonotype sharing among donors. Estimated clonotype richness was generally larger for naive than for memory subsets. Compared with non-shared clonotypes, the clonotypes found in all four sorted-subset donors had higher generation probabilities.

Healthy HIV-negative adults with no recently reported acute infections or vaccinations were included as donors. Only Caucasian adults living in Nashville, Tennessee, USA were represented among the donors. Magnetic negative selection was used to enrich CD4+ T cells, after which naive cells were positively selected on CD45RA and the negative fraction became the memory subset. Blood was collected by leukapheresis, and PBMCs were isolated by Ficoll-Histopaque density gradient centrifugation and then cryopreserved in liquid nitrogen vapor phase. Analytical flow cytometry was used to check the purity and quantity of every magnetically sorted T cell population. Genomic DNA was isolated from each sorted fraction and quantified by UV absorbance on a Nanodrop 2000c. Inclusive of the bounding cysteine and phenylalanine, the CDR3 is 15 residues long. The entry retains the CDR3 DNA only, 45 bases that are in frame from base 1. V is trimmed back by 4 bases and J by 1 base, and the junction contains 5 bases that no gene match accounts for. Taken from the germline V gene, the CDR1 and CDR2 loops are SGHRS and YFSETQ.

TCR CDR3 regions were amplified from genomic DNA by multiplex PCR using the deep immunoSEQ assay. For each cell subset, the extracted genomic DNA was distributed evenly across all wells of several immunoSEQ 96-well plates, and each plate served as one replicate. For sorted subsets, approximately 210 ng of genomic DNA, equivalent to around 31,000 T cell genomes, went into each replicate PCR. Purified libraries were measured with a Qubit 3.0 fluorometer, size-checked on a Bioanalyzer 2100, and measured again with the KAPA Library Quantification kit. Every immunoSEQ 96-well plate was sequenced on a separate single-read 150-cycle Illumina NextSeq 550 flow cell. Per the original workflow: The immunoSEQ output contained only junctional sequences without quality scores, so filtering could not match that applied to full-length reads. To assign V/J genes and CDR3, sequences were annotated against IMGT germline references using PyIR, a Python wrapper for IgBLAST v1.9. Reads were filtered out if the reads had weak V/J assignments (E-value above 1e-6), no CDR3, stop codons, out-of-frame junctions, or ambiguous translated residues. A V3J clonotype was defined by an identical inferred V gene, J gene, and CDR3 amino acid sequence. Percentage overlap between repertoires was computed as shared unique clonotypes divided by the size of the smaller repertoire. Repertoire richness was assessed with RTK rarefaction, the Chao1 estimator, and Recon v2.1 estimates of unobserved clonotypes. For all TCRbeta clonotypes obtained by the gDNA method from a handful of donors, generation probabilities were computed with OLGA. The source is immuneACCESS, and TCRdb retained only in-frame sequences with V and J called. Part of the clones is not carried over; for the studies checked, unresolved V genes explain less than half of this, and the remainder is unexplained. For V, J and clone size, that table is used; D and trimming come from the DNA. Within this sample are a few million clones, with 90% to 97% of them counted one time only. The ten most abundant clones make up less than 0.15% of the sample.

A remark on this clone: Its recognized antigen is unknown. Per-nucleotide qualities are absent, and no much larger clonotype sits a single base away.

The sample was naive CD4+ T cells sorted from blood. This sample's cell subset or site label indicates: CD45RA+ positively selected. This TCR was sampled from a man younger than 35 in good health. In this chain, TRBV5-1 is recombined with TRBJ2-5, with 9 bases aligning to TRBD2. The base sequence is TGCGCCAGCAGCGTAATAGCGGGGGCCCAAGAGACCCAGTACTTC. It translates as CASSVIAGAQETQYF.